This is a list of T cell receptor beta chains from one sample in a study of T cell repertoires in cytomegalovirus infection. In TCRdb, the reads were re-called with MiXCR into one record per CDR3 protein. Of 450,000 to 650,000 distinct CDR3 sequences listed, about 40% are singletons. These receptors are not linked to any known antigen. Sequencing was performed on cultured PBMCs, taken from culture after CMV antigen stimulation. Receptor source: a human donor in good health (CMV status not recorded). Some clones in this sample may be carry-over from other donors' samples. Each CDR3 is given with its conserved first and last residue. The D gene is left open where the match is weak. Clone size is not always given. Where it is, it says once, few, many or a class for expanded clones.

V gene	J gene	clone size	D gene	CDR3 DNA	CDR3 protein
TRBV29-1	TRBJ2-2	.	.	TGCAGCGCCTCCCCAGGGGTGCGGACCGGGGAGCTGTTTTTT	CSASPGVRTGELFF
TRBV2	TRBJ2-2	.	.	TGTGCCAGCAGTGGGGGGCAGCATACCGGGGAGCTGTTTTTT	CASSGGQHTGELFF
TRBV7-6	TRBJ2-2	.	TRBD2	TGTGCCAGCAGCCCTCCTTCTGGACTAGGACGGATCGGGGAGCTGTTTTTT	CASSPPSGLGRIGELFF
TRBV18	TRBJ1-6	.	.	TGTGCCAGCTCCTTTAGTGGACTTCAGGATCATTCACCCCTCCACTTT	CASSFSGLQDHSPLHF
TRBV20-1	TRBJ2-6	.	TRBD1	TGCAGTGCCCCTGTCAGGGGGAAGCTTACCGGGGCCAACGTCCTGACTTTC	CSAPVRGKLTGANVLTF
TRBV20-1	TRBJ2-7	.	TRBD1	TGCAGTGCTAGAGATTCAGGGACAGGGTCCTACGAGCAGTACTTC	CSARDSGTGSYEQYF
TRBV20-1	TRBJ2-3	few	.	TGCAGTGCTAGTCGCGGACTCGCCCCAGATACGCAGTATTTT	CSASRGLAPDTQYF
TRBV6-2/TRBV6-3	TRBJ2-7	few	TRBD1	TGTGCCTCAAATAGGGGGCACCACGAGCAGTACTTC	CASNRGHHEQYF
TRBV7-2	TRBJ2-1	.	TRBD2	TGTGCCAGCAGCTTAGACCTAGCGGGGGTGCAGTTCTTC	CASSLDLAGVQFF
TRBV12-3/TRBV12-4	TRBJ1-2	.	.	TGTGCCAGCAGTTTAGTAGGCGGGTTGTGGAATGGCTACACCTTC	CASSLVGGLWNGYTF
TRBV7-6	TRBJ1-2	few	.	TGTGCCAGCAGCCTCTTGGCCCTACAGGTGGGAGATGGCTACACCTTC	CASSLLALQVGDGYTF
TRBV6-2/TRBV6-3	TRBJ2-1	few	.	TGTGCCAGCAGCCGCAGGGGGGGCCTTTCCTACAATGAGCAGTTCTTC	CASSRRGGLSYNEQFF
TRBV12-3/TRBV12-4	TRBJ2-7	few	.	TGTGCCAGCACGGAGGCCCCCTACGAGCAGTACTTC	CASTEAPYEQYF
TRBV6-5	TRBJ1-4	.	.	TGTGCCAGCAGACAATATCAGGACGGTAATGAAAAACTGTTTTTT	CASRQYQDGNEKLFF
TRBV7-2	TRBJ1-4	few	TRBD1	TGTGCCAGCAGCTGGAGACAGGGGGCGCATGAAAAACTGTTTTTT	CASSWRQGAHEKLFF
TRBV10-3	TRBJ2-7	few	.	TGTGCCATCAGTGATACCCTCGGGGCCTACGAGCAGTACTTC	CAISDTLGAYEQYF
TRBV2	TRBJ2-5	.	.	TGTGCCAGCAGTGACGAAGTTCCTCAAGAGACCCAGTACTTC	CASSDEVPQETQYF
TRBV19	TRBJ1-2	.	.	TGTGCCAGCTACAGGGATGGCTACACCTTC	CASYRDGYTF
TRBV6-1	TRBJ1-5	few	.	TGTGCCAGCAGCCTACGACAGATTATAGGCAATCAGCCCCAGCATTTT	CASSLRQIIGNQPQHF
TRBV12-3/TRBV12-4	TRBJ1-2	.	.	TGTGCCAGCAGTCTCTCCCCGCAGTCTCCCTATGGCTACACCTTC	CASSLSPQSPYGYTF
TRBV5-5	TRBJ2-1	.	.	TGTGCCAGCAGCGCACGGGGAGGTCCCAGCTCCTACAATGAGCAGTTCTTC	CASSARGGPSSYNEQFF
TRBV7-9	TRBJ2-1	few	.	TGTGCCAGCAGCTTAGATGGCTCATACAATGAGCAGTTCTTC	CASSLDGSYNEQFF
TRBV2	TRBJ1-6	few	.	TGTGCCAGCAGTGAATATAACAATTCACCCCTCCACTTT	CASSEYNNSPLHF
TRBV7-2	TRBJ2-2	.	TRBD2	TGTGCCAGCAGCGAGCGGGAGGGTCACGGGGAGCTGTTTTTT	CASSEREGHGELFF
TRBV27	TRBJ1-2	once	.	TGTGCCAGCAGTTTATCTCCCTGGGGGGAAAGCGGCTACACCTTC	CASSLSPWGESGYTF
TRBV6-1	TRBJ2-2	.	TRBD2	TGTGCCAGCAGTCGACGACTAGCGGGGGCCAAAAACACCGGGGAGCTGTTTTTT	CASSRRLAGAKNTGELFF
TRBV4-2	TRBJ1-5	.	.	TGTGCCAGCAGCCAGGACAGCGATCAGCCCCAGCATTTT	CASSQDSDQPQHF
TRBV20-1	TRBJ1-6	once	.	TGCAGTGCTCAGCCGGGGGGGAATTCACCCCTCCACTTT	CSAQPGGNSPLHF
TRBV5-4	TRBJ2-5	.	.	TGTGCCAGCAGCCCCCGTCCGTGGAGGACAGAGAGAGAGACCCAGTACTTC	CASSPRPWRTERETQYF
TRBV7-2	TRBJ2-3	many	TRBD2	TGTGCCAGCTCCGACGTCCATCGGGGGGGCACAGATACGCAGTATTTT	CASSDVHRGGTDTQYF
TRBV5-1	TRBJ1-3	.	.	TGCGCCAGCAGCTTGGACGCCTTCTCTGGAAACACCATATATTTT	CASSLDAFSGNTIYF
TRBV11-2	TRBJ2-7	.	TRBD2	TGTGCCAGCAGCTATTCCCGGGGACTAGCGGGAGCAAACTACGAGCAGTACTTC	CASSYSRGLAGANYEQYF
TRBV18	TRBJ2-1	.	.	TGTGCCAGCTCACCAGACAGAAACCTCAATGAGCAGTTCTTC	CASSPDRNLNEQFF
TRBV7-6	TRBJ2-1	few	.	TGTGCCAGCAGCTTAGAATGGGCCCTGGAGTGGACTCGGCATGAGCAGTTCTTC	CASSLEWALEWTRHEQFF
TRBV7-4	TRBJ2-3	.	.	TGTGCCAGCAGCTTAGCGAATCAGTGGCCGAACACAGATACGCAGTATTTT	CASSLANQWPNTDTQYF
TRBV12-3/TRBV12-4	TRBJ1-1	.	.	TGTGCCAGCAGCGCATTACTGGGAACTGAAGCTTTCTTT	CASSALLGTEAFF
TRBV7-2	TRBJ2-1	.	.	TGTGCCAGCAGCACACTAGCTCTTGAGCAGTTCTTC	CASSTLALEQFF
TRBV6-6	TRBJ1-5	few	.	TGTGCCAGCAGTTACCAGGCCGCCAGCAATCAGCCCCAGCATTTT	CASSYQAASNQPQHF
TRBV6-6	TRBJ2-5	.	.	TGTGCCAGCAGTGATACGGCTGAACTAACTACCCAGTACTTC	CASSDTAELTTQYF
TRBV11-2	TRBJ2-5	few	TRBD1	TGTGCCAGCAGCATTGGGACAGGGCGGGGGACCCAGTACTTC	CASSIGTGRGTQYF
TRBV7-2	TRBJ1-2	few	.	TGTGCCAGCAGCTTAGGGCGCTGGGTGGCTAACCTATGGGGCTACACCTTC	CASSLGRWVANLWGYTF
TRBV7-2	TRBJ2-5	many	.	TGTGCCAGCAGCTTAGAGATTATTCAAGAGACCCAGTACTTC	CASSLEIIQETQYF
TRBV6-6	TRBJ2-2	.	.	TGTGCCAGCAGTTACACAGGAGGGGTCGCCGGGGAGCTGTTTTTT	CASSYTGGVAGELFF
TRBV7-2	TRBJ2-7	.	.	TGTGCCAGCAGCTCCCCCCGCAGCGCCTACGAGCAGTACTTC	CASSSPRSAYEQYF
TRBV7-2	TRBJ2-3	few	.	TGTGCCAGCAGCTTAGCGGCAGGTCCGGGCACAGATACGCAGTATTTT	CASSLAAGPGTDTQYF
TRBV7-2	TRBJ2-3	.	.	TGTGCCAGCACCCCTGTTGCGGAGCTCACAGATACGCAGTATTTT	CASTPVAELTDTQYF
TRBV7-2	TRBJ2-3	.	TRBD2	TGTGCCAGCAGCCCTAGCGGCGTGGGGGGCACAGATACGCAGTATTTT	CASSPSGVGGTDTQYF
TRBV7-6	TRBJ1-6	few	.	TGTGCCAGCAGCTGGACAGCGGGATCACCCCTCCACTTT	CASSWTAGSPLHF
TRBV7-2	TRBJ1-6	.	TRBD1	TGTGCCAGCAGCTTAGATTGGACAGGGAATGGATCACCCCTCCACTTT	CASSLDWTGNGSPLHF
TRBV7-6	TRBJ2-2	.	.	TGTGCCAGCAGCTCGACGAAACAGGGTTTTACCGGGGAGCTGTTTTTT	CASSSTKQGFTGELFF
TRBV6-2/TRBV6-3	TRBJ1-6	.	.	TGTGCCAGCAGTCCTATAGGACGGCGGAATTCACCCCTCCACTTT	CASSPIGRRNSPLHF
TRBV29-1	TRBJ2-1	.	.	TGCAGCGTTGAACGGGGAGGTGAGCAGTTCTTC	CSVERGGEQFF
TRBV28	TRBJ1-4	.	TRBD1	TGTGCCAGCAGTTCCTCAGGGGGGGGGCTCGGGAATGAAAAACTGTTTTTT	CASSSSGGGLGNEKLFF
TRBV6-5	TRBJ2-3	.	.	TGTGCCAGCAGTTACCGCCCAGCGGAGGCGGGCACAGATACGCAGTATTTT	CASSYRPAEAGTDTQYF
TRBV7-9	TRBJ2-1	.	TRBD2	TGTGCCAGCAGCCGGACCCCAGCGGGAGGGCCCAGGGAGCAGTTCTTC	CASSRTPAGGPREQFF